These T cell receptor beta chains were read from a single sample in a study of blood T cell repertoires in COVID-19. The repertoire was sequenced with immunoSEQ multiplex PCR; TCRdb's copy has only in-frame clones and lacks some. This sample has 250,000 to 300,000 clones, with 75% to 90% found just once. Sequencing used peripheral blood. These receptors came from a man aged 55 to 69 who had recovered from COVID-19. Each CDR3 is given without its conserved first and last residue.

J gene,V gene,CDR3 protein
TRBJ2-3,TRBV6-6,ASSTTDTQY
TRBJ2-4,TRBV3-1/TRBV3-2,ASSPRGAGETKNIQY
TRBJ2-3,TRBV5-8,ASSPQTGISTDTQY
TRBJ2-1,TRBV5-1,ASSLGTSGFSPNEQF
TRBJ2-3,TRBV6-1,ASSERLPSGGPGTDTQY
TRBJ2-3,TRBV5-6,ASSLQQGLSTDTQY
TRBJ1-4,TRBV7-8,ASSLAAGRQNEKLF
TRBJ2-3,TRBV18,ASSPNRGRITDTQY
TRBJ1-3,TRBV9,ASSPRWGLMSGNTIY
TRBJ2-3,TRBV7-2,ASSLQGVGTDTQY
TRBJ2-7,TRBV2,ASSEDSLNYEQY
TRBJ2-7,TRBV7-8,ASSTGLAGHYEQY
TRBJ1-3,TRBV18,ASSLGGNSGNTIY
TRBJ1-2,TRBV5-1,ASSLEGVGRSYT
TRBJ2-7,TRBV5-5,ASSLVLLGEQY
TRBJ1-6,TRBV5-4,ASSYRGPNSPLH
TRBJ2-1,TRBV30,AWSGGGPTQF
TRBJ1-1,TRBV6-5,ASKRQGQNTEAF
TRBJ1-4,TRBV7-9,ASSPGSLNEKLF
TRBJ2-3,TRBV6-5,ASSDRGMGTDTQY
TRBJ2-7,TRBV7-8,ASSLARRGRMIEQY
TRBJ2-2,TRBV5-1,ASSLDPGTHTGELF
TRBJ1-2,TRBV7-9,ASSLGAGSLISRGYT
TRBJ2-7,TRBV9,ASSVASTSYEQY
TRBJ2-7,TRBV10-1,ASSESFPGQGEYEQY
TRBJ1-5,TRBV6-6,ASLQDSNQPQH
TRBJ1-2,TRBV28,ASSFRQGRYGYT
TRBJ2-5,TRBV6-5,ASSRDSTQTQY
TRBJ1-6,TRBV28,ASIKSGANSPLH
TRBJ2-2,TRBV7-3,ASRRQGATGELF
TRBJ2-3,TRBV29-1,SASRTWGSTDTQY
TRBJ1-1,TRBV19,ASFDRGMNTEAF
TRBJ2-2,TRBV28,ASRGGAQDTGELF
TRBJ2-7,TRBV6-5,ASKTGPVYEQY
TRBJ1-2,TRBV3-1/TRBV3-2,ASSQGVFTIGYT
TRBJ2-7,TRBV6-5,ASSPKTGGAEQY
TRBJ2-2,TRBV19,ASSGQPVTGELF
TRBJ1-5,TRBV6-5,ASVRGPNQPQH
TRBJ2-2,TRBV19,ASSKGLANTGELF
TRBJ2-3,TRBV6-5,ASARLAGSADTQY
TRBJ2-7,TRBV4-2,ASSQGAGVVEQY
TRBJ2-1,TRBV6-5,ASSEASYNEQF